The 21 T cell receptor beta chains presented below share a single source sample, sequenced in a study of blood T cell repertoires in COVID-19 (dated by TCRdb to the early 2020s). The library was obtained by the immunoSEQ multiplex PCR assay. In TCRdb, the immuneACCESS table is reduced to in-frame sequences with V and J assigned. These tables do not hold every clone; where another copy was compared, an unresolved V gene accounts for under half, and the others remain unexplained. Counted in this sample were 260,000 or so clones; about 83% of them appeared once. The biggest ten clones account for 3% to 4.5% of the sample. Sequencing was carried out using PBMCs or T cells enriched from blood (not recorded which). Receptors originate from a woman aged 40 to 50 who had been exposed to COVID-19.

The CDR3 region has the DNA TGTGCCAGCAGCTTACTAGTTGGTAAGGTGGATACGCAGTATTTT. Protein product: CASSLLVGKVDTQYF. The chain combines TRBV5-4 with TRBJ2-3, with a weak D call TRBD2 (5 bases). The CDR3 runs 15 residues. Trimming stripped 2 bases from V and 6 bases from J, with 16 bases between. Germline CDR1 reads SGHNT; CDR2 reads YYREEE (reference sequence).

This sequence joins TRBV7-9 and TRBJ2-3, with TRBD2 identical over 12 bases. CDR1 is SEHNR and CDR2 is FQNEAQ in the germline V gene (reference sequence). This CDR3 is 18 amino acids long. Germline trimming cut 6 bases from V and 1 base from J; bases unmatched to any gene: 11. For the CDR3, the DNA is TGTGCCAGCAGTTTACTAGCGGGGGGAAGTTTCGGCACAGATACGCAGTATTTT. Its translation: CASSLLAGGSFGTDTQYF.

The rearrangement links TRBV18 to TRBJ2-7, with D possibly TRBD2 on 5 matching bases. Germline V gene data show CDR1 as KGHSH and CDR2 as LQKENI. With 3 bases removed from V and 6 bases from J, the gap between germline ends came to 12 bases. The CDR3 contains 13 residues. In nucleotides, the CDR3 is TGTGCCAGCTCACCCCCGGGATCGTCCGAGCAGTACTTC. The encoded protein is CASSPPGSSEQYF.

This rearrangement joins TRBV14 to TRBJ1-2, with D maybe TRBD1 (5 bases). V was clipped by 0 bases and J by 7 bases, with 18 bases between them. The germline V gene encodes CDR1 SGHDN and CDR2 FVKESK. The CDR3 sequence is 16 residues long. CDR3 bases: TGTGCCAGCAGCCAAGATCGGCCCGGGGGGATTGGTGGCTACACCTTC. As protein: CASSQDRPGGIGGYTF.

The chain joins TRBV2 to TRBJ1-1; D might be TRBD1 (5 bases). The CDR3 runs to 14 residues. The V gene lost 5 bases and the J gene lost 4 bases, with 14 bases spanning the gap. Germline V gives CDR1 SNHLY, CDR2 FYNNEI. The CDR3 sequence: CASSWTQTVTEAFF. The CDR3 DNA reads as TGTGCCAGCAGTTGGACACAGACGGTCACTGAAGCTTTCTTT.

This clone was detected only a few times. V gene TRBV6-5 combines with J gene TRBJ2-3; 12 bases are shared with TRBD2. The junction had 7 bases not matched to a gene; V was cut back by 2 bases and J by 7 bases. Germline-derived CDR1 and CDR2 are MNHEY and SVGAGI. The CDR3 is 16 amino acids. CDR3 DNA sequence: TGTGCCAGCAGTTACCCCACTAGCGGGGGGAAAAATACGCAGTATTTT. This codes for CASSYPTSGGKNTQYF.

The chain joins TRBV6-6 to TRBJ1-4; D uncertain. Trimming stripped 8 bases from V and 4 bases from J, with 11 bases between. This CDR3 comprises 13 residues. Germline assignment: CDR1 MNHNY and CDR2 SVGAGI (reference sequence). The CDR3 here is CASSHKRNEKLFF. CDR3 sequence (DNA): TGTGCCAGCTCCCATAAGCGTAATGAAAAACTGTTTTTT.

In this sample, this clone turned up a few times. The chain combines TRBV6-5 with TRBJ2-1; D perhaps matches TRBD1 (6 bases). The length of the CDR3 is 15 residues. Trimming left V 6 bases short and J 3 bases short, with 15 bases between. Per germline, CDR1 MNHEY and CDR2 SVGAGI. The CDR3 DNA reads TGTGCCAGCAGATCCGGGACATACCACTACAATGAGCAGTTCTTC. This gives the protein CASRSGTYHYNEQFF.

This clone was counted once. Other DNA sequences from this sample encode an identical CDR3 as well. The V call is TRBV5-1, the J call TRBJ1-2; 9 bases match TRBD1. The length of the CDR3 is 13 residues. Trimming removed 4 bases from V and 8 bases from J; junction bases left unmatched: 6. Looked up from germline, CDR1 is SGHRS and CDR2 is YFSETQ. As DNA, the CDR3 is TGCGCCAGCAGCCCGGGACAGGGCGAGGGCTACACCTTC. Translating it yields CASSPGQGEGYTF.

This clone turned up a few times. The CDR3 bases are TGTGCCAGTAGTATCCAATGGAGGGGGGGCGAGGATACGCAGTATTTT. This encodes CASSIQWRGGEDTQYF. The rearrangement links TRBV19 to TRBJ2-3, with D possibly matching TRBD2 (7 bases). Germline V lookup: CDR1 LNHDA, CDR2 SQIVND (reference sequence). V was pared by 3 bases and J by 6 bases, with 19 bases between. The CDR3 consists of 16 residues.

The chain links TRBV9 to TRBJ2-7; TRBD2 matches 11 bases. After removal of 3 bases from V and 7 bases from J, the junction contained 9 bases not matched to a gene. The CDR3 contains 15 residues. Germline assignment: CDR1 SGDLS and CDR2 YYNGEE. CDR3 nucleotides: TGTGCCAGCAGCGGACTAGCGGGGACGAGGGGGGAGCAGTACTTC. It codes for CASSGLAGTRGEQYF.

The J gene is TRBJ2-1, the V gene TRBV7-2; TRBD2 matches at 11 bases. CDR3 length equals 15 residues. Germline CDR1 is SGHTA and CDR2 is FQGNSA. V shed 4 bases and J 9 bases; nucleotides not matched to a gene: 8. The CDR3 spells CASSSTSGGLPEQFF. The CDR3 nucleotides read TGTGCCAGCAGCTCTACTAGCGGGGGACTTCCTGAGCAGTTCTTC.

The V call is TRBV18, the J call TRBJ2-7; 8 bases fit TRBD1. Germline values: CDR1 KGHSH, CDR2 LQKENI. The CDR3 spans 14 residues. V gave up 6 bases and J gave up 5 bases; unmatched junction bases: 9. The CDR3 is CASSRTGFGDEQYF. As DNA, the CDR3 is TGTGCCAGCTCCCGGACAGGGTTTGGGGACGAGCAGTACTTC. Variable domain in full (rest from reference TRBV18 and TRBJ2-7): NAGVMQNPRHLVRRRGQEARLRCSPMKGHSHVYWYRQLPEEGLKFMVYLQKENIIDESGMPKERFSAEFPKEGPSILRIQQVVRGDSAAYFCASSRTGFGDEQYFGPGTRLTVT.

The V and J genes are TRBV5-6 and TRBJ2-5; TRBD1 matches 7 bases. Germline CDR1 is SGHDT and CDR2 is YYEEEE. The CDR3 spans 17 residues. Germline trimming cut 4 bases from V and 4 bases from J; bases unmatched to any gene: 16. The CDR3 reads CASSLGPGQTGGETQYF. Here the CDR3 DNA reads TGTGCCAGCAGCCTGGGTCCGGGACAGACTGGGGGAGAGACCCAGTACTTC.

This clone has a single count. The J gene is TRBJ2-3, the V gene TRBV5-1; tentative D call: TRBD2 (6 bases). V was pared by 7 bases and J by 6 bases, with 21 bases between. The CDR3 totals 15 residues. Germline loops: CDR1 SGHRS, CDR2 YFSETQ. CDR3 coding DNA: TGCGCCAGCTCTCGGACGGTAGCGGCCGAGGATACGCAGTATTTT. Amino acid sequence: CASSRTVAAEDTQYF.

The gene calls are TRBV4-3 and TRBJ2-1; 7 positions agree with TRBD2. The germline gives CDR1 LGHNA, CDR2 YSLEER. The CDR3 consists of 15 residues. J lost 9 bases, V lost 0 bases, and 8 bases had no gene match. Here the CDR3 reads CASSQDARGWSEQFF. Written as DNA, the CDR3 is TGCGCCAGCAGCCAAGACGCGCGGGGGTGGAGTGAGCAGTTCTTC.

The chain couples TRBV2 to TRBJ1-1; 8 nucleotides line up with TRBD1. The V and J ends lost 6 bases and 2 bases, in that order; junction bases with no gene match: 8. From germline, CDR1 is SNHLY and CDR2 FYNNEI. The CDR3 extends over 15 amino acids. CDR3: CASSAEGTGNTEAFF. The CDR3 bases are TGTGCCAGCAGCGCGGAGGGGACAGGCAACACTGAAGCTTTCTTT.

The rearrangement joins TRBV30 to TRBJ1-2, with D possibly TRBD1 on 6 matching bases. The CDR3 length is 14 residues. The V and J ends lost 8 bases and 6 bases respectively, with 22 bases between them. CDR1 and CDR2 from the germline V gene are GTSNPN and SVGIG (reference sequence). CDR3 sequence reads: CAGQPTDRNHGYTF. The CDR3 DNA reads as TGTGCCGGTCAACCTACGGACAGAAATCATGGCTACACCTTC.

The V and J genes are TRBV25-1 and TRBJ2-3, with D unresolved. Looked up from germline, CDR1 is MGHDK and CDR2 is SYGVNS. The CDR3 length is 12 residues. With 0 bases removed from V and 6 bases from J, the gap between germline ends came to 4 bases. The CDR3 DNA reads as TGTGCCAGCAGTGAATACCCGGATACGCAGTATTTT. Protein sequence: CASSEYPDTQYF.

V and J are TRBV7-3 and TRBJ2-3; TRBD2 is a possible D gene (5 bases). The CDR3 spans 16 residues. The V end lost 5 bases, the J end lost 2 bases, and 17 bases lay between the germline ends. Germline loops: CDR1 SGHTA, CDR2 FQGTGA. As DNA, the CDR3 is TGTGCCAGCAGCCCCACGGGCGCGGGCCTCACAGATACGCAGTATTTT. It yields the protein CASSPTGAGLTDTQYF.

The rearrangement links TRBV24-1 to TRBJ1-2, with D tentatively TRBD1 (5 bases). Trimming removed 4 bases at V and 7 bases at J, with 12 bases between. Germline assignment: CDR1 KGHDR and CDR2 SFDVKD. The CDR3 is 13 residues long. CDR3 sequence: CATSDQGSGGYTF. The DNA of the CDR3 is TGTGCCACCAGTGACCAGGGTTCGGGTGGCTACACCTTC.